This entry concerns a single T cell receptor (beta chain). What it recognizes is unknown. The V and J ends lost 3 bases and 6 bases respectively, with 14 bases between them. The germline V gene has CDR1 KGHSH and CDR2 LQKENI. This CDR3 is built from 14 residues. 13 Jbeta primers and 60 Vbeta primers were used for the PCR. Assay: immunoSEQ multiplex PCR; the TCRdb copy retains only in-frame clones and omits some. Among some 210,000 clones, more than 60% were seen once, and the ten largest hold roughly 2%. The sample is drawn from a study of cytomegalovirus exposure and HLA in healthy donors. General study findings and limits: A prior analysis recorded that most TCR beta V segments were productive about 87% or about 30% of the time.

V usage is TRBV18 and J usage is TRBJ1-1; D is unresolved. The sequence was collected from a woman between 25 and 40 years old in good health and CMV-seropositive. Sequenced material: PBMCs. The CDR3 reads CASSPFHSFAEAFF. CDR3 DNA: TGTGCCAGCTCACCTTTCCACAGTTTCGCTGAAGCTTTCTTT.